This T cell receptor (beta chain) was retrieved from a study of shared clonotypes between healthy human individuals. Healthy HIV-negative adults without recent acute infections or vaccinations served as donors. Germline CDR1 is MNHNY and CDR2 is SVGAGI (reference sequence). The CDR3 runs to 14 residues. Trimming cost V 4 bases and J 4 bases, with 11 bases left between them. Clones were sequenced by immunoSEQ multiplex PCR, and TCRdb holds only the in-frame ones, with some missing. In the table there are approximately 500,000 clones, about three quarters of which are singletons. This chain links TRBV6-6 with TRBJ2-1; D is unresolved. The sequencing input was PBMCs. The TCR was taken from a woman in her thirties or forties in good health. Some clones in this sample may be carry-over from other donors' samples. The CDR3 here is CASSLSGPYNEQFF. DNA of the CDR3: TGTGCCAGCAGTTTGTCGGGCCCGTACAATGAGCAGTTCTTC.